The source of this TCR beta chain is a study of metastatic and nonmetastatic thyroid tumors. TCRdb reprocessed the PCR reads using MiXCR. In the table there are about 16,000 clones, 15% to 18% of which are singletons. This CDR3 has 13 amino acids. The germline CDR1 and CDR2 sequences are SQVTM and ANQGSEA. The germline V and J ends were trimmed by 4 bases and 1 base, with 9 bases remaining between them. All patients reached thyroid surgery having received no treatment beforehand. On this clone: Distinct nucleotide sequences in the sample also encode this CDR3.

The specimen was blood. The receptor was isolated from a female donor with papillary thyroid cancer or a benign thyroid nodule (not recorded which). Some clones in this sample may be carry-over from other donors' samples. This sequence joins TRBV29-1 and TRBJ2-3; D ambiguous. The CDR3 sequence: CSVGSRGTDTQYF. The CDR3, as DNA: TGCAGCGTTGGTTCTAGAGGCACAGATACGCAGTATTTT.